This entry lists 4 T cell receptor beta chains sequenced from one sample in a study of response to subunit inactivated influenza vaccine. Each CDR3 protein gets one entry after TCRdb re-called the RT-PCR reads with MiXCR. The sample records about 310,000 distinct CDR3 sequences, approximately 23% being singletons. The sample consisted of PBMCs from blood, taken around 22 months after vaccination. The receptors come from a man between 50 and 75 years old who received an inactivated influenza vaccine.

This clonotype has more than one count but fewer than ten. This rearrangement joins TRBV20-1 to TRBJ2-7, with TRBD1 matching 7 bases. With 5 bases clipped from V and 7 bases from J, the junction kept 5 bases outside the gene matches. This CDR3 spans 11 amino acids. Per the germline V gene, CDR1 is DFQATT and CDR2 is SNEGSKA (reference sequence). CDR3 protein: CSAEQGWEQYF. Written as DNA, the CDR3 is TGCAGTGCTGAACAGGGGTGGGAGCAGTACTTC.

This clonotype was seen a few times. V usage is TRBV6-1 and J usage is TRBJ1-4; D remains unclear. Per the germline V gene, CDR1 is MNHNS and CDR2 is SASEGT. The CDR3 covers 15 residues. The V gene lost 9 bases and the J gene lost 0 bases, with 14 bases spanning the gap. This CDR3 reads CASSALWATNEKLFF. CDR3 DNA sequence: TGTGCCAGTTCGGCGTTGTGGGCAACTAATGAAAAACTGTTTTTT.

In its sample, this clonotype was seen a few times. V usage is TRBV9 and J usage is TRBJ1-1; D perhaps matches TRBD1 (5 bases). The CDR3 sequence is 13 residues long. The germline V gene encodes CDR1 SGDLS and CDR2 YYNGEE. Trimming took off 3 bases at V and 1 base at J, with 7 bases between the two ends. The CDR3 nucleotides are TGTGCCAGCAGCGACCAGGGGAACACTGAAGCTTTCTTT. Its protein is CASSDQGNTEAFF. The full variable domain, with the rest looked up from reference TRBV9 and TRBJ1-1, is DSGVTQTPKHLITATGQRVTLRCSPRSGDLSVYWYQQSLDQGLQFLIQYYNGEERAKGNILERFSAQQFPDLHSELNLSSLELGDSALYFCASSDQGNTEAFFGQGTRLTVV.

The V call is TRBV20-1, the J call TRBJ1-2, with TRBD1 as a possible D gene (6 bases). Trimming left V 6 bases short and J 5 bases short, with 19 bases between. CDR1 is DFQATT, CDR2 SNEGSKA, per germline (reference sequence). CDR3 length equals 14 residues. The CDR3 reads CSAKDGARGYGYTF. The CDR3 nucleotides are TGCAGTGCCAAAGACGGGGCCAGGGGTTATGGCTACACCTTC.